This T cell receptor beta chain is drawn from a study of blood T cell repertoires in COVID-19. Across the study: Researchers got acute and convalescent COVID-19 samples from the United States, Italy and Spain.

The study recruited people aged about 18 to 95 years across under 25 US areas. With V trimmed by 8 bases and J by 2 bases, 6 bases remained unmatched. The CDR3 totals 14 residues. Germline V gene sequence: CDR1 SNHLY, CDR2 FYNNEI. Study processing details: Quantification of nucleated cells was approximated via reference gene primer amplification. TCRdb keeps only in-frame clones here, not all; method: immunoSEQ multiplex PCR. V and J calls and clone size are given by that table; D and trimming were obtained from the DNA. The data show under 300,000 clones, more than 75% seen once. The receptor was isolated from a middle-aged woman with acute COVID-19. Input material: PBMCs or T cells enriched from blood (not recorded which). The chain has TRBV2 and TRBJ2-3; 8 bases align to TRBD1. The CDR3 DNA reads as TGTGCCAGCGGGTCAGGGGGCATCACAGATACGCAGTATTTT. Encoded protein: CASGSGGITDTQYF. Full variable domain (outside the CDR3, taken from reference TRBV2 and TRBJ2-3): EPEVTQTPSHQVTQMGQEVILRCVPISNHLYFYWYRQILGQKVEFLVSFYNNEISEKSEIFDDQFSVERPDGSNFTLKIRSTKLEDSAMYFCASGSGGITDTQYFGPGTRLTVL.